Shown below are 13 T cell receptor beta chains from a single sample sequenced in a study of cytomegalovirus exposure and HLA in healthy donors. The PCR ran on 60 Vbeta and 13 Jbeta primers. The repertoire was sequenced with immunoSEQ multiplex PCR; TCRdb's copy has only in-frame clones and lacks some. Of around 120,000 clones listed, roughly 71% are singletons. Sequencing input: PBMCs. Receptors were obtained from a middle-aged man in good health and CMV-seropositive.

The chain employs TRBV19 and TRBJ2-3; D unresolved. Trimming left V 4 bases short and J 0 bases short, with 8 bases between. The V gene's germline CDR1 is LNHDA and CDR2 SQIVND (reference sequence). The CDR3 extends over 14 amino acids. The chain's CDR3 is CASSTAGSTDTQYF. CDR3 in DNA: TGTGCCAGTAGTACGGCCGGGAGCACAGATACGCAGTATTTT.

CDR3 residues: CASSLVPGETYGYTF. The CDR3 DNA is TGTGCCAGCAGCTTAGTGCCAGGGGAGACCTATGGCTACACCTTC. The chain couples TRBV7-9 to TRBJ1-2; D may be TRBD1 (6 bases). Germline values: CDR1 SEHNR, CDR2 FQNEAQ (reference sequence). The CDR3 sequence is 15 residues long. V gave up 1 base and J gave up 4 bases, with 13 bases separating them.

The chain recombines TRBV29-1 with TRBJ2-7, with a weak D call TRBD1 (6 bases). The CDR3 totals 12 residues. V was cut by 6 bases and J by 2 bases, with 11 bases left in between. In germline, CDR1 is SQVTM, CDR2 ANQGSEA. The CDR3 DNA reads TGCAGCGTGGGACCAGGGGCCTACGAGCAGTACTTC. Protein product: CSVGPGAYEQYF.

This rearrangement joins TRBV29-1 to TRBJ2-1; D possibly corresponds to TRBD2 (6 bases). Germline V gene sequence: CDR1 SQVTM, CDR2 ANQGSEA. CDR3 size: 13 residues. The V gene lost 3 bases and the J gene lost 7 bases, with 13 bases spanning the gap. The CDR3 DNA reads TGCAGCGTTGATCAGCGGGCAAGTAATGAGCAGTTCTTC. Its translation: CSVDQRASNEQFF.

This clone was seen a few times. The rearrangement uses TRBV27 and TRBJ2-7, with TRBD2 matching 7 bases. J gave up 7 bases and V 5 bases, and 17 bases lay outside the gene matches. The CDR3 is 16 amino acids. Germline CDR1 and CDR2: MNHEY and SMNVEV (reference sequence). The CDR3 nucleotides are TGTGCCAGCAGTCCTTCAATAGGACTAGGTTTATGGGAGCAGTACTTC. It encodes CASSPSIGLGLWEQYF.

The chain joins TRBV27 to TRBJ2-7; tentatively, D is TRBD1 (5 bases). CDR3 length: 14 residues. Germline CDR1 MNHEY, CDR2 SMNVEV (reference sequence). Trimming stripped 4 bases from V and 3 bases from J, with 13 bases between. The CDR3 is CASSSARADYEQYF. CDR3 nucleotide sequence: TGTGCCAGCAGTTCGGCCAGGGCCGACTACGAGCAGTACTTC.

This chain connects TRBV28 to TRBJ2-1, with TRBD2 matching 12 bases. The V gene's germline CDR1 is MDHEN and CDR2 SYDVKM. J gave up 4 bases and V 4 bases, and 5 bases lay outside the gene matches. The CDR3 is 16 amino acids. As DNA, the CDR3 is TGTGCCAGCAGTTCAAGGACTAGCGGGAATTACAATGAGCAGTTCTTC. It yields the protein CASSSRTSGNYNEQFF.

The chain joins TRBV30 to TRBJ2-5, with a tentative D call TRBD1 (5 bases). The germline V gene encodes CDR1 GTSNPN and CDR2 SVGIG (reference sequence). The CDR3 has 12 residues. Trimming shortened V by 4 bases and J by 4 bases, and 10 bases separated the two germline ends. CDR3 sequence (DNA): TGTGCCTGGAACCAGGGCCGAGAGACCCAGTACTTC. Encoded protein: CAWNQGRETQYF.

This clone was detected a few times. The V call is TRBV28, the J call TRBJ2-7, with D perhaps matching TRBD2 (5 bases). The germline V gene has CDR1 MDHEN and CDR2 SYDVKM. V lost 3 bases to trimming and J lost 3 bases, with 12 bases between them. The CDR3 spans 14 residues. For the CDR3, the DNA is TGTGCCAGCAGTTTCGAGGGAACGCTCTACGAGCAGTACTTC. Translated, it gives CASSFEGTLYEQYF.

The chain joins TRBV28 to TRBJ1-1; D not certain. Trimming took off 7 bases at V and 1 base at J, with 13 bases between the two ends. This CDR3 region has 14 residues. Germline V gives CDR1 MDHEN, CDR2 SYDVKM. This chain's CDR3 is CASISPGENTEAFF. CDR3 nucleotide sequence: TGTGCCAGCATCTCCCCCGGGGAGAACACTGAAGCTTTCTTT. Combining the CDR3 with reference TRBV28 and TRBJ1-1 gives the whole variable domain DVKVTQSSRYLVKRTGEKVFLECVQDMDHENMFWYRQDPGLGLRLIYFSYDVKMKEKGDIPEGYSVSREKKERFSLILESASTNQTSMYLCASISPGENTEAFFGQGTRLTVV.

The genes are TRBV30 and TRBJ1-4, with D unresolved. Germline V gene data show CDR1 as GTSNPN and CDR2 as SVGIG (reference sequence). The V end lost 0 bases, the J end lost 5 bases, and 7 bases lay between the germline ends. The CDR3 loop spans 13 amino acids. The chain's CDR3 is CAWSVRSNEKLFF. The CDR3 DNA follows: TGTGCCTGGAGTGTGAGGTCGAATGAAAAACTGTTTTTT.

This clone came up a few times. The V call is TRBV6-5, the J call TRBJ1-5; 7 bases line up with TRBD1. The germline gives CDR1 MNHEY, CDR2 SVGAGI. The CDR3 sequence is 14 residues long. The J segment lost 1 base and the V segment lost 5 bases, leaving 2 bases of the junction unmatched. This CDR3 reads CASSPTGSNQPQHF. The CDR3 nucleotides are TGTGCCAGCAGTCCGACAGGGAGCAATCAGCCCCAGCATTTT.

On this clone itself: The junction does not match germline at one end; this may be a read error. The chain uses TRBV7-9 and TRBJ1-5; D gene ambiguous. CDR3 length: 13 residues. The germline gives CDR1 SEHNR, CDR2 FQNEAQ (reference sequence). DNA of the CDR3: TGTACCAGCAGCTTCGACGGGGATCAGCCCCAGCATTTT. It codes for CTSSFDGDQPQHF.